This T cell receptor beta chain derives from a study of blood T cell repertoires in COVID-19. Clones were read by immunoSEQ multiplex PCR, and TCRdb kept only the in-frame ones, dropping some. This sample yields approximately 290,000 clones, of which approximately 85% are seen a single time; 0.87% belongs to the top ten. This receptor was obtained from a human donor with COVID-19, enrolled during active disease. The donor label of this sample is uncertain. Sequenced input: peripheral blood.

CDR3 DNA: TGCAGTGCTAGTATTCCTAGCGGGAGTACCTACAATGAGCAGTTCTTC. Encoded protein: CSASIPSGSTYNEQFF. This sequence joins TRBV20-1 and TRBJ2-1; 10 bases map to TRBD2. The CDR3 totals 16 residues. The V gene's germline CDR1 is DFQATT and CDR2 SNEGSKA (reference sequence). The J segment lost 2 bases and the V segment lost 3 bases, leaving 7 bases of the junction unmatched.